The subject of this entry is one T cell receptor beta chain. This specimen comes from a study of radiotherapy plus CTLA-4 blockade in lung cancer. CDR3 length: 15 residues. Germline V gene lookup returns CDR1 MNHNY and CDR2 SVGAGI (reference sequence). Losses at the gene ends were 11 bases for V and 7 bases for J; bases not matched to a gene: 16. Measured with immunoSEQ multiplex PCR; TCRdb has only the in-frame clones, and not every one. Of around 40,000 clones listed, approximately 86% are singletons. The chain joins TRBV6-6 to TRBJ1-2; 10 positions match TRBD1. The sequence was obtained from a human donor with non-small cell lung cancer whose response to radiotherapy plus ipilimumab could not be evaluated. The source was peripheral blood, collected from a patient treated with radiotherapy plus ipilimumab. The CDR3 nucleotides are TGTGCCGGGGGGGGAGACAGGGGGCAGAAGGGTGGCTACACCTTC. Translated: CAGGGDRGQKGGYTF.